The sample holds many counts of the clone carrying this TCR beta chain. This CDR3 is also generated by other DNA sequences in the sample. Thyroid surgery had not been preceded by any treatment in any patient. Original handling: Across clinicopathological groups, CDR3 differences served as the basis for building a distant-metastasis classifier for papillary thyroid cancer. With MiXCR, TCRdb reprocessed the PCR reads. TCRdb, not the original authors, processed these V and J calls. This repertoire shows 25,000 to 30,000 clones, 15% found once; its top ten account for about 15%. The data originate from a study of metastatic and nonmetastatic thyroid tumors. Looking at the study overall: Repertoires from malignant and benign thyroid patients were compared across blood and tumor or nodule tissue.

V lost 5 bases and J lost 8; bases outside the gene matches: 4. The germline gives CDR1 SEHNR, CDR2 FQNEAQ (reference sequence). The CDR3 extends over 12 amino acids. Sequenced: blood. The rearrangement links TRBV7-9 to TRBJ1-1; TRBD1 aligns across 8 bases. The origin of this receptor is a male donor with papillary thyroid cancer or a benign thyroid nodule (not recorded which). Some clones in this sample may be carry-over from other donors' samples. The CDR3 reads CASSEGTGEAFF. CDR3 bases: TGTGCCAGCAGCGAGGGGACAGGAGAAGCTTTCTTT.